This TCR beta chain was observed in a study of human T cells and chemical hapten exposure (dated by TCRdb to about 2021). Describing the broader study: For sensitization, 2% DPC in acetone was applied to a 2 cm by 2 cm area of upper inner arm skin. Blood samples were taken from patients before sensitization (week 0) and then at 2, 6 and about 24 weeks after DPC sensitization. Weekly therapeutic DPC doses were additionally applied to the scalp of patients throughout the approximately 23-week study period. The study tracked peripheral blood TCR repertoire changes in vivo during primary and secondary sensitization to the hapten diphenylcyclopropenone (DPC) in alopecia patients. Patch testing on the upper back used Finn chambers containing 0.01% DPC, with scoring done after 6 days according to International Contact Dermatitis Research Group standards. Roughly 30 alopecia patients provided blood for TCR sequencing at one to four time points (pre-sensitization, 2, 6 and 24 weeks). Libraries were combined into a pool for sequencing, and differences in TCR yield between samples came mainly from small differences in library volumes within the pool. The mostly female patient cohort included alopecia areata with under or over 50% scalp involvement, alopecia totalis and alopecia universalis.

Broad study findings and their caveats: Repeated subsampling changed both the strength of the expansion versus patch-test correlation and the threshold at which that correlation became significant. Expanded TCRs formed significantly more large CDR3 similarity clusters than pre-sensitization or healthy control sets, consistent with antigen-driven responses. The number of PT1 expanded TCRs positively correlated with patch test score, significant at thresholds 8, 16 and 32 but not 4. All patients had alopecia, a presumed autoimmune disease, so their immune response might differ from that of healthy individuals. DPC sensitization did not change how many TCRs were above 1 in 1000 frequency, and no evidence was found of alterations in global repertoire structure.

Comment on this clonotype: This receptor's antigen is unknown. The sample holds no much larger clone one base away, and base qualities are not on file.

CDR1 MGHDK and CDR2 SYGVNS are derived from the germline V gene. V is shortened by 3 bases, J by 0 bases, and the region joining them spans 12 bases. The CDR3 spans 15 residues, from the cysteine through the phenylalanine. The retained sequence is limited to the CDR3, 45 bases, with the frame set at the first base. Sample time point, as interpreted from the label and publication: patch test 1, 2 weeks after DPC sensitization. This specimen's treatment or condition label, per the study, means: therapeutic diphenylcyclopropenone sensitization with weekly scalp DPC. At each patch-test visit, blood was drawn before the patch test was applied. Eligible patients were aged 18 to 70, diagnosed with alopecia, deemed suitable for DPC therapy, and excluded if pregnant. Total RNA was extracted from unfractionated whole blood collected in Tempus Blood RNA tubes. The library was made by RACE. For sequencing, a NextSeq 500 was employed. Library preparation attached unique molecular identifiers to individual cDNA molecules for quantitative, reproducible TCR counting. For every blood RNA sample, sequencing covered both the TCR alpha and TCR beta chains. The paper's processing steps were these. The median number of TCRs per sample was roughly 100,000, ranging from about 20,000 to 700,000. The Decombinator software suite was used to annotate the V, J and CDR3 of the TCR reads. For the PS versus PT1 abundance plots, all samples were subsampled to the same number of TCRs (28,000). TCRs were defined as expanded if absent before sensitization and observed at least eight times at the 2-week time point. TCRdb trimmed public reads at Q25 via fastp, called clones via MiXCR and kept in-frame beta chains. Each entry merges the rows of one CDR3 protein and shows their most common DNA and genes. In this record, the V and J calls reflect TCRdb's handling and not the investigators' own analysis. Here the sample has around 110,000 distinct CDR3 sequences; 9% to 13% occur a single time. The ten top clones hold roughly 1.3% of the sample.

This TCR was sampled from a woman in her fifties or sixties with alopecia areata. Some clones in this sample may be carry-over from other donors' samples. The sequence is built from TRBV25-1 and TRBJ2-7, and TRBD2 may be the D gene, going by 7 matching bases. Sequences were derived from whole blood, sampled in connection with sensitization to the hapten diphenylcyclopropenone (DPC). The bases read TGTGCCAGCAGTGAGGGGGGGCTGAGCTCCTACGAGCAGTACTTC. It translates as CASSEGGLSSYEQYF.